The source of this TCR beta chain is a study of CD8+CD57+ T cells in acquired aplastic anemia. TCR beta VDJ and CDR3 profiling used genomic DNA as template. One entry per CDR3 protein results from TCRdb running MiXCR on the reads. The table shows 40,000 to 50,000 distinct CDR3 sequences, with approximately 78% occurring only once. The V gene's germline CDR1 is MNHNS and CDR2 SASEGT. The CDR3 consists of 13 residues. Trimming at V came to 8 bases and at J to 4 bases, leaving 6 bases not matched to a gene. This clonotype originated in a human donor in good health, serving as a control. Sequencing used sorted CD4+, CD8+, or CD8+CD57+ T cells (not recorded which) from PBMCs. The genes are TRBV6-1 and TRBJ1-1; 8 bases are shared with TRBD1. CDR3 DNA: TGTGCCAGCGGATTGGACAGGGCCACTGAAGCTTTCTTT. Its translation is CASGLDRATEAFF.